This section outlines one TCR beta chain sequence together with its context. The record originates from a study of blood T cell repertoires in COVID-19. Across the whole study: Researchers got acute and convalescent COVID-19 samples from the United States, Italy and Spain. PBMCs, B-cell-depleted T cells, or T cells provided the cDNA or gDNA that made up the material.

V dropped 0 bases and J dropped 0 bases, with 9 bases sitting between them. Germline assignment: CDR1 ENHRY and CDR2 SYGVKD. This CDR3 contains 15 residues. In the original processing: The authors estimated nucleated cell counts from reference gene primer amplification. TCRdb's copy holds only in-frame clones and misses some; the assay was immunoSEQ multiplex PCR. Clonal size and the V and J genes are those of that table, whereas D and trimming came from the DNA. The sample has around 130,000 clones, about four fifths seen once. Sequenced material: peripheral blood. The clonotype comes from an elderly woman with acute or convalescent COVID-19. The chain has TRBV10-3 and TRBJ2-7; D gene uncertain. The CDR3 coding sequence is TGTGCCATCAGTGAGTCAGAGACTTCCTCCTACGAGCAGTACTTC. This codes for CAISESETSSYEQYF.